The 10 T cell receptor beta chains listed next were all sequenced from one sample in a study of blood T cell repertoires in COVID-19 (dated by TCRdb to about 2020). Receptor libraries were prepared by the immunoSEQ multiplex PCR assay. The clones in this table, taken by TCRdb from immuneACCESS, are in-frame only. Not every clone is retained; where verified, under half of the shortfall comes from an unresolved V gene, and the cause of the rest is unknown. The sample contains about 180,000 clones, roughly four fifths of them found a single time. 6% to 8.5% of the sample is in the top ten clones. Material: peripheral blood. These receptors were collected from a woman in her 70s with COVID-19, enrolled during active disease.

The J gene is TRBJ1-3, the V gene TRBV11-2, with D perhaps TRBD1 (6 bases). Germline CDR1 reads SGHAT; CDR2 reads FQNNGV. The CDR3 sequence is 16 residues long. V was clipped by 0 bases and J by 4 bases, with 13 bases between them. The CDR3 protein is CASSLEVTGGGNTIYF. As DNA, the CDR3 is TGTGCCAGCAGCTTAGAAGTGACAGGCGGCGGAAACACCATATATTTT. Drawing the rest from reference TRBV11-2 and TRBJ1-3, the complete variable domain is EAGVAQSPRYKIIEKRQSVAFWCNPISGHATLYWYQQILGQGPKLLIQFQNNGVVDDSQLPKDRFSAERLKGVDSTLKIQPAKLEDSAVYLCASSLEVTGGGNTIYFGEGSWLTVV.

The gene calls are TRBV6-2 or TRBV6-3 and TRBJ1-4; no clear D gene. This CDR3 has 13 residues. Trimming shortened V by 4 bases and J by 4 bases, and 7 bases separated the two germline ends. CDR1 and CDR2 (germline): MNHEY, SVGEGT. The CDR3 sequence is CASSSANNEKLFF. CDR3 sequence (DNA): TGTGCCAGCAGTTCCGCTAATAATGAAAAACTGTTTTTT.

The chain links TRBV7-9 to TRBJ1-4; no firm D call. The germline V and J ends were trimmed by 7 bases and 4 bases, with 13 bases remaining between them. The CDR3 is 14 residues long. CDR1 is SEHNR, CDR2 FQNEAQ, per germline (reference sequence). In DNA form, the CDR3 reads TGTGCCAGCACCTCACGGAGGGTTAATGAAAAACTGTTTTTT. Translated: CASTSRRVNEKLFF.

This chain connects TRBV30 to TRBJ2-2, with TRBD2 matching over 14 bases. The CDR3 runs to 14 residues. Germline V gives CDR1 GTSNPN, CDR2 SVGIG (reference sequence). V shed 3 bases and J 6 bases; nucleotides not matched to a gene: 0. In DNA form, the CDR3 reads TGTGCCTGGAGGGGACTAGCGGGAGCCGGGGAGCTGTTTTTT. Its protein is CAWRGLAGAGELFF.

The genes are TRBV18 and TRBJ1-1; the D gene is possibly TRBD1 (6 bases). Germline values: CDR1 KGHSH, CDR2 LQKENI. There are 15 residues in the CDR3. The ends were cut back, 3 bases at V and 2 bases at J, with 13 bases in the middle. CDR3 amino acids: CASSPPGQQNTEAFF. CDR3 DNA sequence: TGTGCCAGCTCACCCCCGGGACAACAAAACACTGAAGCTTTCTTT.

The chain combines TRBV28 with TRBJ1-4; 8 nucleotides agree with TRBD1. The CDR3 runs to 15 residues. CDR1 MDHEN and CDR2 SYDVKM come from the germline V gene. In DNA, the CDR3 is TGTGCAACCAGTTTAATGACCGGGACAGGAGAAAAACTGTTTTTT. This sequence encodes CATSLMTGTGEKLFF.

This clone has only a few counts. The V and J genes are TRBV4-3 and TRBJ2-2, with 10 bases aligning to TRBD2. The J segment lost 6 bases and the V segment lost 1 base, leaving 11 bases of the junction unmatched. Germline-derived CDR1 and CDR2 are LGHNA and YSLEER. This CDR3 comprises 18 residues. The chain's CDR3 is CASSQGFGSGRLAGELFF. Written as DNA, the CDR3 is TGCGCCAGCAGCCAAGGGTTTGGTAGCGGGAGGTTAGCCGGGGAGCTGTTTTTT.

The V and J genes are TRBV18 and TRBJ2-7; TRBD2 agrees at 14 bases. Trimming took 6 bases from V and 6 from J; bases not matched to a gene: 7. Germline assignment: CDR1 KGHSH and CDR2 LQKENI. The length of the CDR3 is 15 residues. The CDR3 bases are TGTGCCAGCTCCCCCGGGACTAGCGGGAGTTCCGAGCAGTACTTC. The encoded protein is CASSPGTSGSSEQYF. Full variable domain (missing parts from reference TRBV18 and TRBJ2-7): NAGVMQNPRHLVRRRGQEARLRCSPMKGHSHVYWYRQLPEEGLKFMVYLQKENIIDESGMPKERFSAEFPKEGPSILRIQQVVRGDSAAYFCASSPGTSGSSEQYFGPGTRLTVT.

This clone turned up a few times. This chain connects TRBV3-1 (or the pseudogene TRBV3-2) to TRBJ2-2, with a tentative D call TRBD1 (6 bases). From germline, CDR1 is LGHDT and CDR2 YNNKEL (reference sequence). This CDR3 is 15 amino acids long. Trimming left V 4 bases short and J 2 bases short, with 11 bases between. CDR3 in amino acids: CASSPGQTNTGELFF. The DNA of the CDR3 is TGTGCCAGCAGCCCTGGACAGACTAACACCGGGGAGCTGTTTTTT.

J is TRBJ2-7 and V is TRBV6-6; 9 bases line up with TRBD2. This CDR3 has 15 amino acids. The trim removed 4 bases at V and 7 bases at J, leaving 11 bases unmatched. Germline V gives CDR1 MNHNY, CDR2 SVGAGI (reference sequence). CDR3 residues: CASSSHLREGGEQYF. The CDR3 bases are TGTGCCAGCAGTTCGCACTTGCGGGAGGGTGGGGAGCAGTACTTC.